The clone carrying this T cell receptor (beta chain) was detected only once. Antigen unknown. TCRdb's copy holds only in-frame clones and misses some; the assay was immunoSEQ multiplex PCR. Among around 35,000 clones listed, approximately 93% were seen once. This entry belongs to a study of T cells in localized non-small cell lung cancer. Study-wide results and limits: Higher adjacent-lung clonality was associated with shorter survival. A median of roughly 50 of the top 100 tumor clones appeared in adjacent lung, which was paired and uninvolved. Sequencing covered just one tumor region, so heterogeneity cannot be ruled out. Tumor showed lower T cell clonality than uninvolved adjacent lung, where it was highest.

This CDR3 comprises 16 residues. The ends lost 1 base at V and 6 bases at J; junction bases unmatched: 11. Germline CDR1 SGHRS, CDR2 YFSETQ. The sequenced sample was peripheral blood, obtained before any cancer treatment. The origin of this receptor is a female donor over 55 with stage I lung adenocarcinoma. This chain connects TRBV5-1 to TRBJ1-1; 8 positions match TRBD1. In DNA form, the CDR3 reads TGCGCCAGCAGCTTGCAGGCAGGGGGCGCCGGGGCTGAAGCTTTCTTT. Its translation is CASSLQAGGAGAEAFF.